This T cell receptor beta chain was retrieved from a study of siplizumab effects on memory and regulatory T cells. Libraries were prepared by immunoSEQ multiplex PCR; TCRdb keeps only in-frame clonotypes and omits some of them. The sample lists 100,000 or so clones, 94% occurring once. The CDR3 runs 19 residues. Looked up from germline, CDR1 is MNHNS and CDR2 is SASEGT. Losses at the gene ends were 4 bases for V and 1 base for J; bases not matched to a gene: 16. Study-wide points: Major contributors to the alloresponse seemed to be naive T cells, which also appeared more diverse than memory cells. Among mappable alloreactive CD4+ clones, the Treg-derived fraction averaged roughly 70% with siplizumab versus about 25% in controls. It was never confirmed that proliferating Tregs from siplizumab cultures were suppressive.

A remark on this clone: Antigen: not known.

The TCR sequence derives from a human donor in good health. The source material was Tregs sorted from blood. The chain combines TRBV6-1 with TRBJ1-5, with TRBD1 matching 7 bases. For the CDR3, the DNA is TGTGCCAGCAGTGTTTTCCATGGAAAGGGGGCAAGGAGCAATCAGCCCCAGCATTTT. As protein: CASSVFHGKGARSNQPQHF.